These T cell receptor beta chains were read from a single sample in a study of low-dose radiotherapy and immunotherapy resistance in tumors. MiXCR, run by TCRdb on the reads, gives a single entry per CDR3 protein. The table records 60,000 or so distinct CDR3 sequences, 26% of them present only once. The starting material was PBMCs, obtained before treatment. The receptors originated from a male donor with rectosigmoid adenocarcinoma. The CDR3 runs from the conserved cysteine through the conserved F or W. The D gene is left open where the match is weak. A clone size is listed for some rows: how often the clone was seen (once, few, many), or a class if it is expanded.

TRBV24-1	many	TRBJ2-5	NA	CATSDPSESYQETQYF	TGTGCCACCAGTGATCCCAGCGAAAGTTACCAAGAGACCCAGTACTTC
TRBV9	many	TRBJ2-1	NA	CASSGGGASYNEQFF	TGTGCCAGCAGCGGGGGGGGGGCCTCCTACAATGAGCAGTTCTTC
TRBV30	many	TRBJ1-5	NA	CAWSRSGTQPQHF	TGTGCCTGGAGTAGGTCAGGGACTCAGCCCCAGCATTTT
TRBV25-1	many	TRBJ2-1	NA	CASSGPLSSYNEQFF	TGTGCCAGCAGTGGTCCGCTTAGCTCCTACAATGAGCAGTTCTTC
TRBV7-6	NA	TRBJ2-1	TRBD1	CASSPRGTRNNEQFF	TGTGCCAGCAGCCCCAGGGGGACCCGAAACAATGAGCAGTTCTTC
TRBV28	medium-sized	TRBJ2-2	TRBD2	CASHSAGGLAGELFF	TGTGCCAGCCATTCTGCGGGGGGGCTAGCCGGGGAGCTGTTTTTT
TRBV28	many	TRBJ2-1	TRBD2	CASSFRRGASGYNEQFF	TGTGCCAGCAGTTTCCGAAGAGGGGCTAGCGGCTACAATGAGCAGTTCTTC
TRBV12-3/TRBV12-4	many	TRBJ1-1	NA	CASSLAHHGGRTEAFF	TGTGCCAGCAGTTTAGCCCACCATGGAGGTAGGACTGAAGCTTTCTTT
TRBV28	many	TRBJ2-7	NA	CASSFGTLVSVPYEQYF	TGTGCCAGCAGTTTCGGAACACTTGTGAGTGTCCCCTACGAGCAGTACTTC
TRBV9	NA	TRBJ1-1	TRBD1	CASSRDRVNTEAFF	TGTGCCAGCAGCAGGGACAGGGTGAACACTGAAGCTTTCTTT
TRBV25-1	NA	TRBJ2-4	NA	CASSESGVFAKNIQYF	TGTGCCAGCAGTGAATCGGGGGTTTTTGCCAAAAACATTCAGTACTTC
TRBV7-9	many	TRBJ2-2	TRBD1	CASSLGPGGADTGELFF	TGTGCCAGCAGCTTAGGCCCAGGGGGCGCGGACACCGGGGAGCTGTTTTTT
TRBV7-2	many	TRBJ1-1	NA	CASSFARGNTEAFF	TGTGCCAGCAGCTTTGCTAGGGGGAACACTGAAGCTTTCTTT
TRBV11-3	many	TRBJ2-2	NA	CASSLGQARGDTGELFF	TGTGCCAGCAGCTTAGGACAGGCGCGAGGCGACACCGGGGAGCTGTTTTTT
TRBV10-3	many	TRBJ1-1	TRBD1	CAISGQMNTEAFF	TGTGCCATCTCGGGACAGATGAACACTGAAGCTTTCTTT
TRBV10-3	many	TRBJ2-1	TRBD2	CAISEHSGRVSYNEQFF	TGTGCCATCAGTGAGCATAGCGGGAGGGTTTCCTACAATGAGCAGTTCTTC
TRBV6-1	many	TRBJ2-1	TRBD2	CASSVGGGSYNEQFF	TGTGCCAGCAGTGTTGGCGGGGGCTCCTACAATGAGCAGTTCTTC
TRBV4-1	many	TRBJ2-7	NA	CASSQEGRGAEQYF	TGCGCCAGCAGCCAAGAAGGTAGAGGGGCCGAGCAGTACTTC
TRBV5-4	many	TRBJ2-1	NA	CASSPGVGSDEQFF	TGCGCCAGCAGCCCCGGGGTCGGGTCCGATGAGCAGTTCTTC
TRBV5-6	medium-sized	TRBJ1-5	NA	CASSLWSGPQHF	TGTGCCAGCAGCTTGTGGTCCGGGCCCCAGCATTTT
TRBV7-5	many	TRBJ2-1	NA	CISVPEATTRGSSYNEQFF	NA
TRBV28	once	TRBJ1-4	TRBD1	CASSAGQGAAVEKLFF	TGTGCCAGCAGTGCGGGACAGGGGGCCGCCGTGGAAAAACTGTTTTTT
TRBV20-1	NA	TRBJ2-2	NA	CSARTSAGGRTPGSCFFF	NA
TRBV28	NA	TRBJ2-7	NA	CASSRTGGTYEQYF	TGTGCCAGCAGCCGGACAGGAGGGACCTACGAGCAGTACTTC
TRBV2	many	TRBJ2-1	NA	CASKGGDNNEQFF	TGTGCCAGCAAGGGCGGGGATAACAATGAGCAGTTCTTC
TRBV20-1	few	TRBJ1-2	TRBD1	CSAPWTGTYGYTF	TGCAGTGCACCCTGGACAGGGACCTATGGCTACACCTTC
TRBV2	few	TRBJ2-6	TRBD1	CASSRQGDGANVLTF	TGTGCCAGCAGTAGACAGGGTGACGGGGCCAACGTCCTGACTTTC
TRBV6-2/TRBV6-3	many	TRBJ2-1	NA	CASRGWTHKQFF	TGTGCCAGCAGAGGTTGGACCCATAAGCAGTTCTTC
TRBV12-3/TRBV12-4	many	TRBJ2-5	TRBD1	CASSADREWTQYF	TGTGCCAGCAGTGCAGACAGGGAGTGGACCCAGTACTTC
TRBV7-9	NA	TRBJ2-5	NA	CTSSPFTETQGTQYF	TGTACCAGCAGTCCGTTCACAGAGACACAGGGGACCCAGTACTTC
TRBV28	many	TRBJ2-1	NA	CASSLYHEQFF	TGTGCCAGCAGTCTTTATCATGAGCAGTTCTTC